What follows are 7 T cell receptor beta chains derived from one specimen sequenced in a study of CD8+ T cells in alopecia areata (dated by TCRdb to about 2018). Reading the label with the study, this specimen's time point is: around 24 weeks on oral tofacitinib. In the paper's terms, the treatment or condition label means: oral pan-JAK inhibitor, 5-10 mg twice daily. The library came from the immunoSEQ multiplex PCR assay. For TCR sequencing, RNA was extracted from every sample and reverse transcribed into cDNA to serve as template. The source is immuneACCESS, and TCRdb retained only in-frame sequences with V and J called. Part of the clones is not carried over; for the studies checked, unresolved V genes explain less than half of this, and the remainder is unexplained. This sample holds 100,000 to 130,000 clones; around 84% were observed only once. The ten largest make up around a quarter of the sample.

The sequenced sample was CD8+ T cells sorted from blood, obtained at week 24, from a patient treated with tofacitinib. The receptors come from a human donor with alopecia areata.

This sequence joins TRBV7-2 and TRBJ1-1; D is perhaps TRBD1 (5 bases). The germline V gene has CDR1 SGHTA and CDR2 FQGNSA. The CDR3 covers 14 residues. V lost 3 bases and J 6 bases, leaving 14 bases between the germline ends. The CDR3 bases are TGTGCCAGCAGCTTCGGCAGGGCGGGATCTGAAGCTTTCTTT. Its protein is CASSFGRAGSEAFF.

The chain couples TRBV4-1 to TRBJ1-1; possibly TRBD1 for D (6 bases). This CDR3 is built from 16 residues. Germline lookup yields CDR1 MGHRA and CDR2 YSYEKL. The V and J ends lost 4 bases and 1 base respectively, with 16 bases between them. The chain's CDR3 is CASSLHEGTTNTEAFF. In nucleotides, the CDR3 is TGCGCCAGCAGCCTCCATGAAGGGACAACGAACACTGAAGCTTTCTTT.

The chain is built from TRBV11-2 and TRBJ2-7; D is unresolved. The V end lost 1 base, the J end lost 3 bases, and 16 bases lay between the germline ends. Germline V gene data show CDR1 as SGHAT and CDR2 as FQNNGV. This CDR3 is built from 16 residues. Here the CDR3 reads CASSLAVGVSSYEQYF. DNA for the CDR3: TGTGCCAGCAGCTTAGCAGTAGGAGTCTCCAGCTACGAGCAGTACTTC.

This chain joins TRBV14 and TRBJ1-1; TRBD1 matches at 8 bases. V was clipped by 5 bases and J by 11 bases; unmatched bases: 16. Germline values: CDR1 SGHDN, CDR2 FVKESK. This CDR3 has 15 amino acids. CDR3 sequence reads: CASSSQGALAGRAFF. CDR3 sequence (DNA): TGTGCCAGCAGCTCGCAGGGGGCGCTTGCGGGGAGGGCTTTCTTT.

The chain couples TRBV15 to TRBJ1-2; D call uncertain. Trimming pared 0 bases from V and 4 bases from J, leaving 12 bases between. Germline lookup yields CDR1 LNHNV and CDR2 YYDKDF (reference sequence). The CDR3 extends over 15 amino acids. The CDR3 region is CATSRDLGTAYGYTF. The DNA of the CDR3 is TGTGCCACCAGCAGAGATCTCGGCACGGCCTATGGCTACACCTTC. The full variable domain, completed using reference TRBV15 and TRBJ1-2, is DAMVIQNPRYQVTQFGKPVTLSCSQTLNHNVMYWYQQKSSQAPKLLFHYYDKDFNNEADTPDNFQSRRPNTSFCFLDIRSPGLGDTAMYLCATSRDLGTAYGYTFGSGTRLTVV.

V gene TRBV4-3 combines with J gene TRBJ2-1; either TRBD1 or TRBD2 may supply D (5 bases each). CDR1 is LGHNA and CDR2 is YSLEER in the germline V gene. The CDR3 contains 17 residues. Trimming pared 1 base from V and 5 bases from J, leaving 18 bases between. In DNA, the CDR3 is TGCGCCAGCAGCCAAGTACATTCCGGGACGTCCAACAATGAGCAGTTCTTC. This translates into CASSQVHSGTSNNEQFF.

This clone has a handful of counts. V gene TRBV21-1 combines with J gene TRBJ2-7; the D call of TRBD1 is as the table states it, not checked on the DNA. TRBV21-1 is classified as a pseudogene. The CDR3 spans 15 residues. CDR3 region: CASSRRDRGRYEQYF. The CDR3 nucleotides are TGTGCCAGCAGCAGACGGGACAGGGGGCGGTACGAGCAGTACTTC.